This TCR beta chain stems from a study of blood T cell repertoires in COVID-19. The wider study: COVID-19 samples collected from the United States, Italy and Spain covered acute and convalescent phases.

Individuals aged 18 to 89 years were recruited from approximately 24 US areas. Self-reported history from a screening survey and questionnaire set each donor's cohort. Original data processing: Estimation of nucleated cell counts relied on the amplification of reference gene primers. The protocol was immunoSEQ multiplex PCR, while the TCRdb copy is restricted to in-frame clones and leaves out a portion. The DNA gave D and trimming, while V, J and clone size come from that table. There are 200,000 to 250,000 clones in the sample; about 76% occur only once, and around 9.3% lies in the top ten. This sequence originates from a woman aged 50 to 60 with acute COVID-19. The source material was PBMCs or T cells enriched from blood (not recorded which).

CDR3: CASSENLNQPQHF. CDR3 DNA sequence: TGTGCCAGCAGTGAGAACCTAAATCAGCCCCAGCATTTT. V is TRBV6-1 and J is TRBJ1-5; D is uncertain. The V end lost 3 bases, the J end lost 4 bases, and 7 bases lay between the germline ends. Germline loops: CDR1 MNHNS, CDR2 SASEGT. CDR3 length equals 13 residues.